This T cell receptor (beta chain) was recorded in a study of T cell changes during pregnancy in multiple sclerosis. Measured with immunoSEQ multiplex PCR; TCRdb has only the in-frame clones, and not every one. The data show about 53,000 clones, 90% seen once. The CDR3 has 14 amino acids. V lost 6 bases to trimming and J lost 7 bases; unmatched junction nucleotides: 7. The chain is built from TRBV6-7 and TRBJ1-5, with TRBD1 matching 9 bases. TRBV6-7 counts as an open reading frame of uncertain function. This material consisted of peripheral blood, taken after pregnancy. This receptor was identified in a female donor in good health, enrolled as a control in a pregnancy study. The CDR3 region has the DNA TGTGCCAGCAGCACAGGGGGCCAATGGCAGCCCCAGCATTTT. Translation: CASSTGGQWQPQHF.